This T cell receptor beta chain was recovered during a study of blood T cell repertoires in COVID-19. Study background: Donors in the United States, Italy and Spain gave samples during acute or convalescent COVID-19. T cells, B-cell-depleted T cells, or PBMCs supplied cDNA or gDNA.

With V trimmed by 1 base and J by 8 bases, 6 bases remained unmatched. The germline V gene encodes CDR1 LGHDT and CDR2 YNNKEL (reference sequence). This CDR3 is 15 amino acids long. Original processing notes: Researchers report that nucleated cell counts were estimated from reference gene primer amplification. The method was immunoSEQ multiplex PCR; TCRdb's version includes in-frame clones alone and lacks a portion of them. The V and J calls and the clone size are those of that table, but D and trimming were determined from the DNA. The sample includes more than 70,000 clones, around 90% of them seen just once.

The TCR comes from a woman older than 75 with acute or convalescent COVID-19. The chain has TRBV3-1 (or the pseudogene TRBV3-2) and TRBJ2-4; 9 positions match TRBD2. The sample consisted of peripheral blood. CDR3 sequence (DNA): TGTGCCAGCAGCCAAGGTGGCGGGAGGGGAGACATTCAGTACTTC. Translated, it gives CASSQGGGRGDIQYF.